This T cell receptor (beta chain) was profiled in a study of T cell responses to AZD1222 COVID-19 vaccine. Broader study findings: Mostly white British, mostly female donors; authors suggested clonal diversity may be underestimated. At study baseline, merely a handful of AZD1222 recipients were seropositive.

Trimming removed 0 bases at V and 2 bases at J, with 2 bases between. Germline CDR1 MNHEY, CDR2 SVGEGT. The CDR3 extends over 12 amino acids. Sequencing was performed with immunoSEQ multiplex PCR; in TCRdb, only in-frame clones are kept and a portion is missing. The sample has about 120,000 clones, around 89% seen once. Second-dose intervals near 4 or 12 weeks were combined. This clone turned up a few times. What it binds is not known. The source of this sequence is an adult who received the AZD1222 COVID-19 vaccine. This chain uses TRBV6-2 or TRBV6-3 with TRBJ2-7; D remains ambiguous. Here the sequenced sample was peripheral blood, taken 28 days after the second AZD1222 dose. This CDR3 reads CASSYSPYEQYF. The CDR3 DNA reads TGTGCCAGCAGTTACTCCCCCTACGAGCAGTACTTC.